A single sample gave rise to the 4 T cell receptor beta chains below, sequenced in a study of T cells in Graves' hyperthyroidism and ophthalmopathy. Amplification of TCR beta CDR3 regions used RNA as the template. Researchers ran a first-round RT-PCR on the TCR CDR3 using the HTBI primer set. TCRdb used MiXCR to reprocess the multiplex PCR reads, holding one entry per CDR3 protein. The table lists roughly 290,000 distinct CDR3 sequences, approximately 13% of them singletons. The sequenced sample was blood. These receptors were taken from a woman aged 40 to 55 with Graves' hyperthyroidism.

The J gene is TRBJ2-1, the V gene TRBV10-2, with 7 bases fitting TRBD2. The CDR3 extends over 13 amino acids. Unmatched junction bases numbered 4, after V lost 6 bases and J lost 5 bases. Per the germline V gene, CDR1 is WSHSY and CDR2 is SAAADI. The CDR3 bases are TGCGCCAGCAGAGTTCTAGCGGACAATGAGCAGTTCTTC. Amino acid sequence: CASRVLADNEQFF.

This clonotype has at least ten counts. The chain links TRBV6-1 to TRBJ2-1; tentatively, D is TRBD2 (6 bases). CDR1 and CDR2 from the germline V gene are MNHNS and SASEGT. The V end lost 7 bases, the J end lost 7 bases, and 14 bases lay between the germline ends. This CDR3 region has 13 residues. The DNA of the CDR3 is TGTGCCAGCATCCCGGGACTCCTGAATGAGCAGTTCTTC. This codes for CASIPGLLNEQFF.

In its sample, this clonotype was seen a few times. This chain joins TRBV11-3 and TRBJ2-1; perhaps TRBD1 as D (6 bases). The length of the CDR3 is 15 residues. Germline CDR1 reads SGHNT; CDR2 reads YENEEA. V gave up 2 bases and J gave up 3 bases, with 11 bases separating them. The CDR3 protein is CASSLFLDSYNEQFF. DNA for the CDR3: TGTGCCAGCAGCTTATTCCTGGACAGCTACAATGAGCAGTTCTTC.

This clonotype has ten or more counts. The chain links TRBV3-1 to TRBJ2-2, with 9 bases lining up with TRBD1. The germline V gene has CDR1 LGHDT and CDR2 YNNKEL (reference sequence). Trimming removed 1 base from V and 5 bases from J; junction bases left unmatched: 8. The CDR3 is made up of 17 amino acids. The CDR3 nucleotides read TGTGCCAGCAGCCAAGGCCCCGGACAGGGGTTAACCGGGGAGCTGTTTTTT. It specifies CASSQGPGQGLTGELFF.